A single sample is the source of the 28 T cell receptor beta chains below, sequenced in a study of cytomegalovirus exposure and HLA in healthy donors. The PCR used 60 Vbeta and 13 Jbeta primers. This table comes from immunoSEQ multiplex PCR, and its TCRdb copy is limited to in-frame clones, with some not included. The data show approximately 150,000 clones, approximately 80% seen once. What was sequenced was PBMCs. The receptors derive from a woman between 40 and 50 years old in good health and CMV-seronegative.

V and J are TRBV27 and TRBJ2-1; 11 bases align to TRBD1. Per the germline V gene, CDR1 is MNHEY and CDR2 is SMNVEV (reference sequence). The CDR3 totals 14 residues. The V and J ends lost 6 bases and 6 bases, in that order; junction bases with no gene match: 4. The CDR3 DNA is TGTGCCAGCAGAAAGGACAGGGGGCTCAATGAGCAGTTCTTC. The encoded protein is CASRKDRGLNEQFF.

The V call is TRBV2, the J call TRBJ2-7; D is undetermined. The CDR3 is 11 amino acids. V lost 3 bases and J lost 3, with 3 bases in between. Germline V gene sequence: CDR1 SNHLY, CDR2 FYNNEI. The CDR3 reads CASSDSYEQYF. The CDR3 DNA sequence: TGTGCCAGCAGTGACAGCTACGAGCAGTACTTC. The whole variable domain, remainder taken from reference TRBV2 and TRBJ2-7, is EPEVTQTPSHQVTQMGQEVILRCVPISNHLYFYWYRQILGQKVEFLVSFYNNEISEKSEIFDDQFSVERPDGSNFTLKIRSTKLEDSAMYFCASSDSYEQYFGPGTRLTVT.

The chain employs TRBV7-3 and TRBJ2-5; 9 bases align to TRBD1. V gave up 4 bases and J gave up 5 bases; unmatched junction bases: 11. The CDR3 consists of 16 residues. Germline CDR1 is SGHTA and CDR2 is FQGTGA. The CDR3 region has the DNA TGTGCCAGCAGCTCAGGGGGACAGGGATTTGGGGAGACCCAGTACTTC. This codes for CASSSGGQGFGETQYF.

This clone has more than one count but fewer than ten. The V call is TRBV6-1, the J call TRBJ2-5; 9 bases fit TRBD2. From germline, CDR1 is MNHNS and CDR2 SASEGT. The CDR3 loop spans 16 amino acids. V trimming: 0 bases; J trimming: 5 bases; junction bases outside the gene matches: 7. CDR3 sequence (DNA): TGTGCCAGCAGTGAAGCCGGCGGGGGGGCCTTCGAGACCCAGTACTTC. Protein product: CASSEAGGGAFETQYF.

The chain carries TRBV5-5 and TRBJ2-7; D is unclear. V lost 0 bases and J 3 bases, leaving 10 bases between the germline ends. In germline, CDR1 is SGHKS, CDR2 YYEKEE (reference sequence). This CDR3 has 14 residues. The CDR3 reads CASSLGRFRYEQYF. CDR3 nucleotide sequence: TGTGCCAGCAGCTTGGGCAGATTCCGCTACGAGCAGTACTTC.

The chain combines TRBV7-9 with TRBJ1-1, with D uncertain. V lost 1 base and J lost 5, with 8 bases in between. Germline V lookup: CDR1 SEHNR, CDR2 FQNEAQ (reference sequence). The CDR3 loop spans 13 amino acids. The CDR3 DNA follows: TGTGCCAGCAGCTTAGTGGAGGCAACTGAAGCTTTCTTT. Protein sequence: CASSLVEATEAFF.

The rearrangement joins TRBV28 to TRBJ2-7, with TRBD1 identical over 7 bases. Looked up from germline, CDR1 is MDHEN and CDR2 is SYDVKM. J lost 3 bases, V lost 4 bases, and 9 bases had no gene match. This CDR3 spans 15 amino acids. CDR3 loop: CASSYPTGVLYEQYF. The CDR3 DNA reads as TGTGCCAGCAGTTACCCCACAGGGGTCCTCTACGAGCAGTACTTC.

The CDR3 loop is CASTLSPMSRQYF. The CDR3, as DNA: TGTGCCAGCACCCTATCCCCCATGTCTCGTCAGTACTTC. This chain links TRBV28 with TRBJ2-4; D gene uncertain. The germline V gene encodes CDR1 MDHEN and CDR2 SYDVKM. Trimming left V 7 bases short and J 12 bases short, with 19 bases between. The CDR3 totals 13 residues.

The V and J genes are TRBV28 and TRBJ2-5, with 8 positions matching TRBD2. This CDR3 is built from 16 residues. CDR1 and CDR2 from the germline V gene are MDHEN and SYDVKM. V was pared by 5 bases and J by 4 bases, with 12 bases of the junction left unmatched. The CDR3 DNA sequence: TGTGCCAGCAGTCAGGCCACTAGCGGATATCGAGAGACCCAGTACTTC. Encoded protein: CASSQATSGYRETQYF.

This chain uses TRBV2 with TRBJ2-7, with a tentative D call TRBD1 (5 bases). CDR1 SNHLY and CDR2 FYNNEI come from the germline V gene. Trimming removed 7 bases at V and 3 bases at J, with 7 bases between. The CDR3 is 11 amino acids. The chain's CDR3 is CASTRGYEQYF. CDR3 sequence (DNA): TGTGCCAGCACTAGGGGCTACGAGCAGTACTTC. Together with reference TRBV2 and TRBJ2-7, the CDR3 gives the full variable domain: EPEVTQTPSHQVTQMGQEVILRCVPISNHLYFYWYRQILGQKVEFLVSFYNNEISEKSEIFDDQFSVERPDGSNFTLKIRSTKLEDSAMYFCASTRGYEQYFGPGTRLTVT.

This rearrangement joins TRBV5-4 to TRBJ1-1; 9 nucleotides line up with TRBD1. The CDR3 sequence is 16 residues long. Germline V CDR1 and CDR2: SGHNT, YYREEE (reference sequence). After removal of 4 bases from V and 1 base from J, the junction contained 8 bases not matched to a gene. The CDR3 spells CASSPGGQGQNTEAFF. The CDR3 DNA follows: TGTGCCAGCAGCCCGGGCGGACAGGGGCAGAACACTGAAGCTTTCTTT.

The chain combines TRBV28 with TRBJ2-7, with 11 positions matching TRBD2. The CDR3 covers 16 residues. J gave up 4 bases and V 3 bases, and 8 bases lay outside the gene matches. Germline V lookup: CDR1 MDHEN, CDR2 SYDVKM. For the CDR3, the DNA is TGTGCCAGCAGTTTTCATAGCGGGAGGGCTATATACGAGCAGTACTTC. Translated, it gives CASSFHSGRAIYEQYF.

This clone was counted between two and nine times. The chain uses TRBV5-1 and TRBJ1-4; D is perhaps TRBD1 (5 bases). With 1 base removed from V and 6 bases from J, the gap between germline ends came to 13 bases. The CDR3 loop spans 15 amino acids. In germline, CDR1 is SGHRS, CDR2 YFSETQ. The CDR3 coding sequence is TGCGCCAGCAGCTTGAGGGGTAGGGCCGATGAAAAACTGTTTTTT. As protein: CASSLRGRADEKLFF.

The V and J genes are TRBV11-2 and TRBJ2-5; D is uncertain. V was clipped by 5 bases and J by 7 bases, with 17 bases between them. Germline V gene sequence: CDR1 SGHAT, CDR2 FQNNGV. The CDR3 totals 14 residues. CDR3 in amino acids: CASSLRSAGMTQYF. The CDR3 nucleotides read TGTGCCAGCAGCCTACGCAGCGCTGGAATGACCCAGTACTTC. The whole variable domain, filled in from reference TRBV11-2 and TRBJ2-5, reads EAGVAQSPRYKIIEKRQSVAFWCNPISGHATLYWYQQILGQGPKLLIQFQNNGVVDDSQLPKDRFSAERLKGVDSTLKIQPAKLEDSAVYLCASSLRSAGMTQYFGPGTRLLVL.

The table lists this clone with a count of one. Additional DNA sequences in this sample encode the identical CDR3. This chain joins TRBV9 and TRBJ1-6; D is perhaps TRBD1 (6 bases). The ends were cut back, 4 bases at V and 5 bases at J, with 16 bases in the middle. Germline CDR1 reads SGDLS; CDR2 reads YYNGEE. The CDR3 consists of 16 residues. CDR3 nucleotides: TGTGCCAGCAGCCCCCCGGGGTCAGGGGATAATTCACCCCTCCACTTT. It codes for CASSPPGSGDNSPLHF.

This rearrangement joins TRBV11-3 to TRBJ2-1; TRBD1 matches 7 bases. V shed 5 bases and J 6 bases; nucleotides not matched to a gene: 4. The CDR3 runs to 13 residues. Germline assignment: CDR1 SGHNT and CDR2 YENEEA. CDR3 bases: TGTGCCAGCAGCCGGGGACAGTTCAATGAGCAGTTCTTC. As protein: CASSRGQFNEQFF.

The chain is built from TRBV7-9 and TRBJ2-2; D uncertain. The V end was cut by 6 bases, the J end by 7 bases, with 9 bases between. Germline values: CDR1 SEHNR, CDR2 FQNEAQ (reference sequence). The CDR3 totals 12 residues. The CDR3 region has the DNA TGTGCCAGCAGAGTACGTAGCGGGGAGCTGTTTTTT. The encoded protein is CASRVRSGELFF.

This chain joins TRBV9 and TRBJ2-3; D ambiguous. This CDR3 contains 14 residues. CDR1 is SGDLS, CDR2 YYNGEE, per germline. The ends were cut back, 0 bases at V and 2 bases at J, with 7 bases in the middle. The chain's CDR3 is CASSVEVATDTQYF. CDR3 sequence (DNA): TGTGCCAGCAGCGTAGAGGTAGCCACAGATACGCAGTATTTT.

This chain joins TRBV10-1 and TRBJ2-4; 15 nucleotides match TRBD2. The V and J ends lost 7 bases and 0 bases, in that order; junction bases with no gene match: 7. This CDR3 spans 18 amino acids. Germline V gives CDR1 WNHNN, CDR2 SYGVQD (reference sequence). CDR3 sequence reads: CASKGTSGRQLAKNIQYF. CDR3 DNA sequence: TGCGCCAGCAAAGGGACTAGCGGGAGGCAACTAGCCAAAAACATTCAGTACTTC.

The sample holds a few counts of this clone. This chain joins TRBV11-2 and TRBJ2-7, with 12 positions matching TRBD1. V trimming: 4 bases; J trimming: 4 bases; junction bases outside the gene matches: 8. Germline V gene sequence: CDR1 SGHAT, CDR2 FQNNGV. This CDR3 comprises 16 residues. The CDR3 sequence is CASSWGGTGGGYEQYF. The CDR3 DNA is TGTGCCAGCAGCTGGGGGGGGACAGGGGGCGGGTACGAGCAGTACTTC.

The J gene is TRBJ1-1, the V gene TRBV21-1; the D call in the table, TRBD1, was not verified against the DNA. TRBV21-1 is listed as a pseudogene. CDR3 length equals 19 residues. CDR3 coding DNA: TGTGCCAGCAGCAAAGTGATTGTACAGGAAAGGTTCATGAACACTGAAGCTTTCTTT. Translated, it gives CASSKVIVQERFMNTEAFF.

This clone showed up just a few times. The chain combines TRBV5-6 with TRBJ2-7, with TRBD1 matching over 9 bases. Germline V gives CDR1 SGHDT, CDR2 YYEEEE. Trimming cost V 0 bases and J 5 bases; bases outside gene matches: 6. The CDR3 length is 15 residues. CDR3: CASSLEYGTGNEQYF. CDR3 DNA sequence: TGTGCCAGCAGCTTGGAGTACGGGACAGGGAACGAGCAGTACTTC.

The genes are TRBV7-3 and TRBJ2-3; D call uncertain. The CDR3 is 13 amino acids. The germline V gene has CDR1 SGHTA and CDR2 FQGTGA. V gave up 5 bases and J gave up 6 bases, with 12 bases separating them. CDR3 loop: CASSPSGGDTQYF. The CDR3 DNA reads as TGTGCCAGCAGCCCATCGGGTGGGGATACGCAGTATTTT. Full variable domain (rest looked up from reference TRBV7-3 and TRBJ2-3): GAGVSQTPSNKVTEKGKYVELRCDPISGHTALYWYRQSLGQGPEFLIYFQGTGAADDSGLPNDRFFAVRPEGSVSTLKIQRTERGDSAVYLCASSPSGGDTQYFGPGTRLTVL.

Concerning this clone: The junction does not match germline at one end; this may be a read error. The chain employs TRBV5-1 and TRBJ2-7; TRBD1 agrees at 12 bases. The length of the CDR3 is 15 residues. Germline V gives CDR1 SGHRS, CDR2 YFSETQ. This CDR3 reads CASSAGTGGPYEQCF. The CDR3 region has the DNA TGCGCCAGCAGCGCAGGGACAGGGGGCCCCTACGAGCAGTGCTTC.

CDR3 DNA sequence: TGTGCCAGCTCACCCCCGGGGTCTAACTATGGCTACACCTTC. It translates to CASSPPGSNYGYTF. This rearrangement joins TRBV18 to TRBJ1-2; D gene uncertain. This CDR3 has 14 amino acids. V shed 3 bases and J shed 0 bases, with 8 bases lying between them. CDR1 KGHSH and CDR2 LQKENI come from the germline V gene.

This rearrangement joins TRBV7-9 to TRBJ2-7; D may be TRBD2 (5 bases). This CDR3 contains 14 residues. Germline V gene lookup returns CDR1 SEHNR and CDR2 FQNEAQ (reference sequence). V was pared by 5 bases and J by 4 bases, with 15 bases between. The CDR3 DNA follows: TGTGCCAGCAGCCGTAGTAGGACTTCGTACGAGCAGTACTTC. Amino acids: CASSRSRTSYEQYF.

This clone is a singleton in its sample. This chain connects TRBV6-1 to TRBJ2-3; 14 nucleotides agree with TRBD2. The V gene's germline CDR1 is MNHNS and CDR2 SASEGT. The CDR3 sequence is 17 residues long. Trimming cost V 1 base and J 10 bases; bases outside gene matches: 10. The CDR3 DNA reads TGTGCCAGCAGTGAAGTAGGGACTAGCGGGAGAAGGGTGGCGCAGTATTTT. Protein product: CASSEVGTSGRRVAQYF.

The chain links TRBV4-3 to TRBJ2-2; 9 nucleotides agree with TRBD2. Unmatched junction bases numbered 5, after V lost 0 bases and J lost 3 bases. The CDR3 is 17 residues long. CDR1 LGHNA and CDR2 YSLEER come from the germline V gene. This CDR3 is CASSQDVAGEDTGELFF. In nucleotides, the CDR3 is TGCGCCAGCAGCCAAGATGTAGCGGGAGAGGACACCGGGGAGCTGTTTTTT.